This entry lists 13 T cell receptor beta chains sequenced from one sample in a study of blood T cell repertoires in COVID-19. Profiling relied on immunoSEQ multiplex PCR, and the TCRdb table lists in-frame clones only, not all of them. Found here are a few hundred thousand clones, about 83% of them singletons; the top ten hold around 1.5%. Sequenced material: peripheral blood. The receptors come from a woman between 45 and 65 years old with acute or convalescent COVID-19.

The J gene is TRBJ2-7, the V gene TRBV10-3, with D tentatively TRBD1 (5 bases). The CDR3 totals 16 residues. Germline V gene data show CDR1 as ENHRY and CDR2 as SYGVKD. V was clipped by 0 bases and J by 3 bases, with 15 bases between them. CDR3 in amino acids: CAISESPGRQGYEQYF. CDR3 nucleotides: TGTGCCATCAGTGAGTCACCCGGGCGGCAGGGCTACGAGCAGTACTTC.

CDR3 in DNA: TGTGCCAGTAACAGGGACCGCTATCAGCCCCAGCATTTT. Residues: CASNRDRYQPQHF. The rearrangement joins TRBV6-5 to TRBJ1-5; D possibly corresponds to TRBD1 (6 bases). Per the germline V gene, CDR1 is MNHEY and CDR2 is SVGAGI. The CDR3 is made up of 13 amino acids. The V end lost 9 bases, the J end lost 5 bases, and 14 bases lay between the germline ends.

This chain joins TRBV5-1 and TRBJ2-7, with 7 bases aligning to TRBD2. CDR3 length equals 12 residues. J was trimmed by 6 bases and V by 6 bases; bases with no gene match: 6. Germline V gene sequence: CDR1 SGHRS, CDR2 YFSETQ. CDR3: CASKRGGVEQYF. CDR3 in DNA: TGCGCCAGCAAGAGGGGAGGGGTCGAGCAGTACTTC.

The rearrangement joins TRBV11-1 to TRBJ2-1; perhaps TRBD1 as D (6 bases). This CDR3 spans 12 amino acids. Germline V CDR1 and CDR2: SGHAT, FQDESV (reference sequence). Trimming shortened V by 6 bases and J by 14 bases, and 17 bases separated the two germline ends. The CDR3 bases are TGTGCCAGCAGTTCCACAGGGTACGTCGAGTTCTTC. Protein: CASSSTGYVEFF. Full variable domain (missing parts from reference TRBV11-1 and TRBJ2-1): EAEVAQSPRYKITEKSQAVAFWCDPISGHATLYWYRQILGQGPELLVQFQDESVVDDSQLPKDRFSAERLKGVDSTLKIQPAELGDSAMYLCASSSTGYVEFFGPGTRLTVL.

The rearrangement uses TRBV29-1 and TRBJ2-2, with 12 positions matching TRBD2. Germline CDR1 and CDR2: SQVTM and ANQGSEA. The CDR3 spans 20 residues. V lost 6 bases and J lost 4; bases outside the gene matches: 21. This chain's CDR3 is CSVQPITTSGSPVGTGELFF. In DNA, the CDR3 is TGCAGCGTCCAACCTATTACGACTAGCGGGAGCCCGGTAGGCACCGGGGAGCTGTTTTTT.

The chain couples TRBV29-1 to TRBJ1-2, with a possible D match to TRBD1 (5 bases). Germline loops: CDR1 SQVTM, CDR2 ANQGSEA. The V end was cut by 4 bases, the J end by 9 bases, with 12 bases between. The CDR3 runs 11 residues. The CDR3 sequence is CSVGRQLSYTF. For the CDR3, the DNA is TGCAGCGTTGGAAGACAGCTAAGCTACACCTTC.

The genes are TRBV7-9 and TRBJ2-2; D not resolved. Trimming removed 4 bases at V and 1 base at J, with 10 bases between. Germline assignment: CDR1 SEHNR and CDR2 FQNEAQ (reference sequence). CDR3 size: 15 residues. This chain's CDR3 is CASSSAPMNTGELFF. The CDR3 bases are TGTGCCAGCAGCTCAGCGCCTATGAACACCGGGGAGCTGTTTTTT.

V is TRBV7-9 and J is TRBJ2-5; possible D gene TRBD2, 5 bases. The CDR3 runs 15 residues. With 1 base removed from V and 2 bases from J, the gap between germline ends came to 11 bases. Germline CDR1 and CDR2: SEHNR and FQNEAQ (reference sequence). CDR3 in amino acids: CASSLVASLQETQYF. The CDR3 nucleotides are TGTGCCAGCAGCTTAGTGGCTAGCCTACAAGAGACCCAGTACTTC. Combining the CDR3 with reference TRBV7-9 and TRBJ2-5 gives the whole variable domain DTGVSQNPRHKITKRGQNVTFRCDPISEHNRLYWYRQTLGQGPEFLTYFQNEAQLEKSRLLSDRFSAERPKGSFSTLEIQRTEQGDSAMYLCASSLVASLQETQYFGPGTRLLVL.

Comments on this clone: No DNA is shown, since the ends of the CDR3 on it are uncertain; the CDR3 is the one TCRdb lists. V usage is TRBV7-5 and J usage is TRBJ2-1; the table's D gene call, TRBD2, was not cross checked with the DNA. TRBV7-5 is an annotated pseudogene. Including both end residues, the CDR3 is 15 amino acids long. The CDR3 loop reads CVRSLVGAGSHEQFF.

The chain recombines TRBV27 with TRBJ2-2, with 9 positions matching TRBD2. Germline V lookup: CDR1 MNHEY, CDR2 SMNVEV (reference sequence). Trimming removed 5 bases from V and 3 bases from J; junction bases left unmatched: 13. This CDR3 contains 18 residues. The CDR3 DNA follows: TGTGCCAGCAGTCTATTAGGACATAGCGGGAGCTACACCGGGGAGCTGTTTTTT. This gives the protein CASSLLGHSGSYTGELFF.

The V call is TRBV18, the J call TRBJ2-7; a weak D match, TRBD2 (5 bases). CDR3 length: 15 amino acids. V lost 4 bases to trimming and J lost 3 bases, with 16 bases between them. Germline V CDR1 and CDR2: KGHSH, LQKENI. The DNA of the CDR3 is TGTGCCAGCTCACGAGGGTCCCTATTGAACTACGAGCAGTACTTC. Its translation is CASSRGSLLNYEQYF.

This rearrangement joins TRBV28 to TRBJ1-1; no reliable D call. This CDR3 comprises 14 residues. The germline CDR1 and CDR2 sequences are MDHEN and SYDVKM. The ends were cut back, 3 bases at V and 1 base at J, with 9 bases in the middle. The chain's CDR3 is CASSLWQANTEAFF. For the CDR3, the DNA is TGTGCCAGCAGTTTGTGGCAGGCGAACACTGAAGCTTTCTTT. Full variable domain (missing parts from reference TRBV28 and TRBJ1-1): DVKVTQSSRYLVKRTGEKVFLECVQDMDHENMFWYRQDPGLGLRLIYFSYDVKMKEKGDIPEGYSVSREKKERFSLILESASTNQTSMYLCASSLWQANTEAFFGQGTRLTVV.

Worth noting for this clone: The same CDR3 is also encoded by other DNA sequences in this sample. The rearrangement joins TRBV2 to TRBJ2-3; 7 nucleotides match TRBD1. The CDR3 runs to 13 residues. CDR1 SNHLY and CDR2 FYNNEI come from the germline V gene. The J segment lost 1 base and the V segment lost 9 bases, leaving 4 bases of the junction unmatched. For the CDR3, the DNA is TGTGCCAGTTCCGGGACAGGCACAGATACGCAGTATTTT. Encoded protein: CASSGTGTDTQYF.